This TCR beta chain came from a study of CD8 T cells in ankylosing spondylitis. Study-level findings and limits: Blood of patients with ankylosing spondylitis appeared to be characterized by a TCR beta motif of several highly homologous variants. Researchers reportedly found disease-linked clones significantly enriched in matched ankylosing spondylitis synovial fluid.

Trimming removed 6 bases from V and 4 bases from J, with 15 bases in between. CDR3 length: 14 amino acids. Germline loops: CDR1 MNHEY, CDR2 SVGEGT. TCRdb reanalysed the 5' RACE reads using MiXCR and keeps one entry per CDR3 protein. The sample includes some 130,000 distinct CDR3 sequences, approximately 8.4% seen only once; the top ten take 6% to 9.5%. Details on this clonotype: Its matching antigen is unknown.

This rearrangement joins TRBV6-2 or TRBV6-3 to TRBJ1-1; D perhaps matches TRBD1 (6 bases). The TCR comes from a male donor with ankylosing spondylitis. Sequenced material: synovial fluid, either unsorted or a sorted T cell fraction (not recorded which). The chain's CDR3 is CASRMTGASTEAFF. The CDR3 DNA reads TGTGCCAGCAGGATGACGGGGGCAAGCACTGAAGCTTTCTTT.